This T cell receptor (beta chain) was captured by sequencing in a study of T cell responses to AZD1222 COVID-19 vaccine. General study results and limits: Two AZD1222 administrations were followed by greater Spike-specific TCR breadth and depth. Donors were chiefly white British, with a greater number of females, and clonal diversity was perhaps underestimated.

Assay: immunoSEQ multiplex PCR; the TCRdb copy retains only in-frame clones and omits some. The data show tens of thousands of clones, nearly 90% seen once. A word on this clone: Antigen unknown.

Between the trimmed V and J ends, which lost 1 base and 2 bases, there was a span of 7 bases. Germline V gene lookup returns CDR1 SGHNT and CDR2 YYREEE (reference sequence). The CDR3 totals 14 residues. The chain employs TRBV5-4 and TRBJ2-1; D perhaps matches TRBD1 (6 bases). The input for sequencing was peripheral blood, taken on day 0 of AZD1222 vaccination. The TCR was taken from an adult in good health. The CDR3 region is CASSLSGAYNEQFF. CDR3 coding DNA: TGTGCCAGCAGCTTGTCAGGGGCCTACAATGAGCAGTTCTTC.